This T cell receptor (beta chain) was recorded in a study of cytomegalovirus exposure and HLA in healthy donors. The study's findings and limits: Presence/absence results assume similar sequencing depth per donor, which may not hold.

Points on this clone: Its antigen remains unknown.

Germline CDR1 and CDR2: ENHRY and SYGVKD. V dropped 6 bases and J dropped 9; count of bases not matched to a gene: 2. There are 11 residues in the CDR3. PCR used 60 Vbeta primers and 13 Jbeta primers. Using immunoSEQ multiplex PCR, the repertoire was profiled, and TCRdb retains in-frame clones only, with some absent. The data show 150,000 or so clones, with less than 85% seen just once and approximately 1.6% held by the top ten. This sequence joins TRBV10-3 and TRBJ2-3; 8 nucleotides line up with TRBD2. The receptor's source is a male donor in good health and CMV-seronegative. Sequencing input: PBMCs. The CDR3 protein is CAISERETQYF. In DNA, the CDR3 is TGTGCCATCAGCGAGCGGGAGACGCAGTATTTT.